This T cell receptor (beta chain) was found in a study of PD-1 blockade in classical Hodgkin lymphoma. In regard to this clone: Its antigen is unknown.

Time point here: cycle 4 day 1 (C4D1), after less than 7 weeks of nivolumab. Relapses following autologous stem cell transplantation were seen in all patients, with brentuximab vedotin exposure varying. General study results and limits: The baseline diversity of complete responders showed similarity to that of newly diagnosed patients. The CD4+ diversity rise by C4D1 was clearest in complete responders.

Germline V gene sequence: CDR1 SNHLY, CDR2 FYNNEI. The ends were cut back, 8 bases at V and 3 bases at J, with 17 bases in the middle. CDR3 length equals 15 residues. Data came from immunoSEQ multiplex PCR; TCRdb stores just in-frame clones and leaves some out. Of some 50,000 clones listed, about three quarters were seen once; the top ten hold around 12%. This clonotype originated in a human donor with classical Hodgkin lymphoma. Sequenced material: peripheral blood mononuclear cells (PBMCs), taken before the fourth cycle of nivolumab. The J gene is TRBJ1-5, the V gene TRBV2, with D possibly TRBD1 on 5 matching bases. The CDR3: CASGNRQTYNQPQHF. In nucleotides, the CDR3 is TGTGCCAGCGGAAACCGACAGACTTACAATCAGCCCCAGCATTTT.